Below, one T cell receptor (beta chain) is given with its context. This specimen comes from a study of shared clonotypes between healthy human individuals. Generated by immunoSEQ multiplex PCR, the TCRdb table keeps only in-frame clones and is missing some. Found here are about 680,000 clones, approximately 73% of them singletons; the top ten hold 1.5% to 2%. Trimming took 0 bases from V and 0 from J, leaving 10 bases between them. The CDR3 consists of 15 residues. Germline CDR1 and CDR2: SGHRS and YFSETQ. Specimen: memory CD4+ T cells sorted from blood. Subset: CD45RA-negative fraction. The sequence was obtained from a woman aged 25 to 45 in good health. This sequence joins TRBV5-1 and TRBJ2-7; TRBD2 might be the D (5 bases). CDR3 in amino acids: CASSLGIDYSYEQYF. Here the CDR3 DNA reads TGCGCCAGCAGCTTGGGGATAGACTACTCCTACGAGCAGTACTTC.